These 13 T cell receptor beta chains were sequenced from one sample in a study of long-term antiretroviral therapy in people with HIV. It was version v3.0 of the immunoSEQ assay that was run at survey level. This table comes from immunoSEQ multiplex PCR, and its TCRdb copy is limited to in-frame clones, with some not included. Among 25,000 to 35,000 clones, around 84% were seen once, and the ten largest hold around 5%. This material consisted of unsorted PBMCs, taken 0.8 years after starting antiretroviral therapy. The receptors shown here come from a woman under 40 with HIV.

This clone was found once. J is TRBJ1-1 and V is TRBV20-1, with no clear D. This CDR3 spans 11 amino acids. With 6 bases removed from V and 6 bases from J, the gap between germline ends came to 11 bases. Germline-derived CDR1 and CDR2 are DFQATT and SNEGSKA (reference sequence). Here the CDR3 reads CSARHGAEAFF. CDR3 coding DNA: TGCAGTGCAAGGCATGGGGCTGAAGCTTTCTTT.

In this sample, this clone turned up once. The rearrangement links TRBV2 to TRBJ2-5; D remains unclear. There are 13 residues in the CDR3. The V end was cut by 6 bases, the J end by 3 bases, with 11 bases between. Germline V CDR1 and CDR2: SNHLY, FYNNEI. CDR3 sequence (DNA): TGTGCCAGCAGGGCCAACCTGGAAGAGACCCAGTACTTC. This encodes CASRANLEETQYF. Based on the CDR3 plus reference TRBV2 and TRBJ2-5, the full variable domain is EPEVTQTPSHQVTQMGQEVILRCVPISNHLYFYWYRQILGQKVEFLVSFYNNEISEKSEIFDDQFSVERPDGSNFTLKIRSTKLEDSAMYFCASRANLEETQYFGPGTRLLVL.

J is TRBJ2-3 and V is TRBV10-3; the match to TRBD1 covers 7 bases. Germline loops: CDR1 ENHRY, CDR2 SYGVKD. The CDR3 extends over 14 amino acids. V shed 0 bases, J shed 8 bases, and the junction held 5 bases outside the gene matches. DNA for the CDR3: TGTGCCATCAGTGAGTCCGAGGGGGCGACTACGCAGTATTTT. It encodes CAISESEGATTQYF.

The V gene is TRBV19, the J gene TRBJ1-2; D is ambiguous. Trimming took 0 bases from V and 1 from J, leaving 3 bases between them. CDR1 and CDR2 from the germline V gene are LNHDA and SQIVND (reference sequence). This CDR3 is built from 13 residues. CDR3 in DNA: TGTGCCAGTAGTATAGATCATAACTATGGCTACACCTTC. Protein product: CASSIDHNYGYTF. The entire variable domain, with the rest obtained from reference TRBV19 and TRBJ1-2, is as follows: DGGITQSPKYLFRKEGQNVTLSCEQNLNHDAMYWYRQDPGQGLRLIYYSQIVNDFQKGDIAEGYSVSREKKESFPLTVTSAQKNPTAFYLCASSIDHNYGYTFGSGTRLTVV.

This clone was detected only a few times. J is TRBJ1-1 and V is TRBV2; maybe TRBD1 (5 bases). V lost 7 bases and J lost 4, with 16 bases in between. Germline V gene sequence: CDR1 SNHLY, CDR2 FYNNEI. The CDR3 has 14 residues. CDR3 protein: CASTREGVFTEAFF. The CDR3, as DNA: TGTGCCAGCACCCGGGAAGGGGTGTTCACTGAAGCTTTCTTT.

The chain is built from TRBV19 and TRBJ2-7, with D perhaps assigned TRBD1 or TRBD2 (5 bases each). The ends were cut back, 5 bases at V and 3 bases at J, with 17 bases in the middle. CDR3 length: 15 amino acids. The germline gives CDR1 LNHDA, CDR2 SQIVND (reference sequence). CDR3 loop: CASSPTRDPLYEQYF. The CDR3 nucleotides are TGTGCCAGTAGTCCTACTCGGGACCCACTCTACGAGCAGTACTTC.

This chain connects TRBV11-3 to TRBJ2-2; D is perhaps TRBD1 (5 bases). This CDR3 spans 13 amino acids. V lost 4 bases to trimming and J lost 6 bases, with 9 bases between them. Per the germline V gene, CDR1 is SGHNT and CDR2 is YENEEA. CDR3: CASSSQGPGELFF. Written as DNA, the CDR3 is TGTGCCAGCAGCTCGCAGGGTCCCGGGGAGCTGTTTTTT. The variable domain in full, with the rest retrieved from reference TRBV11-3 and TRBJ2-2, is EAGVVQSPRYKIIEKKQPVAFWCNPISGHNTLYWYLQNLGQGPELLIRYENEEAVDDSQLPKDRFSAERLKGVDSTLKIQPAELGDSAVYLCASSSQGPGELFFGEGSRLTVL.

This clone is categorized as medium-sized. This chain connects TRBV27 to TRBJ2-2, with a weak D call TRBD1 (5 bases). This CDR3 has 12 amino acids. V gave up 6 bases and J gave up 5 bases, with 7 bases separating them. Germline CDR1 is MNHEY and CDR2 is SMNVEV (reference sequence). The CDR3 is CASSHRTGELFF. The CDR3 nucleotides are TGTGCCAGCAGCCACAGGACCGGGGAGCTGTTTTTT.

The rearrangement links TRBV6-5 to TRBJ1-6; a weak D match, TRBD1 (5 bases). The germline CDR1 and CDR2 sequences are MNHEY and SVGAGI. Trimming cost V 6 bases and J 10 bases, with 19 bases left between them. CDR3 size: 15 residues. The CDR3 DNA reads as TGTGCCAGCAGACCCGGACGGGGGAAGGAGTCACCCCTCCACTTT. Protein sequence: CASRPGRGKESPLHF.

The chain links TRBV2 to TRBJ1-5, with D uncertain. Germline V lookup: CDR1 SNHLY, CDR2 FYNNEI. CDR3 length: 11 amino acids. The V and J ends lost 6 bases and 6 bases respectively, with 6 bases between them. In nucleotides, the CDR3 is TGTGCCAGCAGGGGAGGTCAGCCCCAGCATTTT. Translation: CASRGGQPQHF.

This chain links TRBV10-3 with TRBJ1-3; 7 nucleotides agree with TRBD1. Germline loops: CDR1 ENHRY, CDR2 SYGVKD. The length of the CDR3 is 14 residues. With V trimmed by 6 bases and J by 4 bases, 6 bases remained unmatched. The CDR3 region is CAIRQGVEGNTIYF. The DNA for the CDR3 is TGTGCCATCAGGCAGGGGGTAGAAGGAAACACCATATATTTT.

The chain has TRBV7-9 and TRBJ1-3; D is perhaps TRBD1 (5 bases). The ends were cut back, 1 base at V and 5 bases at J, with 18 bases in the middle. This CDR3 is built from 17 residues. Germline CDR1 and CDR2: SEHNR and FQNEAQ (reference sequence). This CDR3 is CASSLDGITGFRNTIYF. CDR3 nucleotide sequence: TGTGCCAGCAGCTTAGATGGGATCACAGGCTTTCGAAACACCATATATTTT.

The V gene is TRBV2, the J gene TRBJ2-2, with 7 bases identical to TRBD1. The V gene's germline CDR1 is SNHLY and CDR2 FYNNEI. V was clipped by 8 bases and J by 3 bases; unmatched bases: 6. There are 14 residues in the CDR3. The CDR3 nucleotides read TGTGCCAGCGCAGGGGGATTCGACACCGGGGAGCTGTTTTTT. Protein: CASAGGFDTGELFF. Together with reference TRBV2 and TRBJ2-2, the CDR3 gives the full variable domain: EPEVTQTPSHQVTQMGQEVILRCVPISNHLYFYWYRQILGQKVEFLVSFYNNEISEKSEIFDDQFSVERPDGSNFTLKIRSTKLEDSAMYFCASAGGFDTGELFFGEGSRLTVL.